Presented here are 10 T cell receptor beta chains from one specimen sequenced in a study of type 1 regulatory T cells. Their antigens remain unidentified. TCRdb redid the calling of the reads with MiXCR, one entry per CDR3 protein. The data show tens of thousands of distinct CDR3 sequences, over 50% seen once. Sequencing used cultured non-Tr1 T cells, either the whole culture or a sorted T cell fraction (not recorded which). Receptors originate from a human donor in good health.

The V call is TRBV4-1, the J call TRBJ1-2; D perhaps matches TRBD1 (6 bases). V was pared by 4 bases and J by 1 base, with 13 bases between. In germline, CDR1 is MGHRA, CDR2 YSYEKL. This CDR3 region has 15 residues. CDR3 sequence reads: CASSPEQGINYGYTF. The CDR3 nucleotides read TGCGCCAGCAGCCCGGAACAGGGAATTAACTATGGCTACACCTTC.

CDR3 coding DNA: TGCAGCGTTGGTCAAGCTGGATCAGTCTCTGGGGCCAACGTCCTGACTTTC. Translating it yields CSVGQAGSVSGANVLTF. The chain links TRBV29-1 to TRBJ2-6; D unresolved. This CDR3 spans 17 amino acids. V lost 4 bases and J 0 bases, leaving 16 bases between the germline ends. Germline V CDR1 and CDR2: SQVTM, ANQGSEA.

The chain couples TRBV19 to TRBJ2-3, with 8 nucleotides matching TRBD2. The V gene end was trimmed by 0 bases and the J gene end by 4 bases; junction bases not matched to a gene: 6. In germline, CDR1 is LNHDA, CDR2 SQIVND (reference sequence). The CDR3 length is 16 residues. Here the CDR3 DNA reads TGTGCCAGTAGTATAGATGGTTTGCGGGGGGCAGATACGCAGTATTTT. It specifies CASSIDGLRGADTQYF.

The J gene is TRBJ2-3, the V gene TRBV24-1; 7 positions agree with TRBD1. The V gene's germline CDR1 is KGHDR and CDR2 SFDVKD. The CDR3 extends over 19 amino acids. V gave up 3 bases and J gave up 0 bases; unmatched junction bases: 14. Here the CDR3 reads CATSDPTRHVQGSTDTQYF. CDR3 in DNA: TGTGCCACCAGTGATCCAACCAGACACGTACAGGGGAGCACAGATACGCAGTATTTT.

The chain recombines TRBV10-3 with TRBJ2-7; D gene uncertain. Germline-derived CDR1 and CDR2 are ENHRY and SYGVKD. Trimming removed 4 bases at V and 3 bases at J, with 4 bases between. The CDR3 is made up of 11 amino acids. CDR3 in amino acids: CAISGDYEQYF. CDR3 DNA: TGTGCCATCAGTGGGGACTACGAGCAGTACTTC.

The chain joins TRBV12-3 or TRBV12-4 to TRBJ2-6, with D perhaps TRBD1 or TRBD2 (6 bases each). The ends were cut back, 3 bases at V and 3 bases at J, with 18 bases in the middle. The CDR3 extends over 18 amino acids. The CDR3 sequence: CASSLSWSGASGANVLTF. Here the CDR3 DNA reads TGTGCCAGCAGTTTGAGTTGGTCGGGGGCTAGTGGGGCCAACGTCCTGACTTTC.

This clonotype has only a few counts. The genes are TRBV5-6 and TRBJ2-2; no clear D. Germline assignment: CDR1 SGHDT and CDR2 YYEEEE. Deletions cut 6 bases from V and 4 bases from J, with 13 bases between. The CDR3 sequence is 14 residues long. This CDR3 reads CASTRTGPTGELFF. In nucleotides, the CDR3 is TGTGCCAGCACCCGGACCGGGCCCACCGGGGAGCTGTTTTTT.

This clonotype was seen a handful of times. The gene calls are TRBV20-1 and TRBJ2-1, with unresolved D. Per germline, CDR1 DFQATT and CDR2 SNEGSKA (reference sequence). CDR3 length equals 10 residues. V lost 6 bases and J 7 bases, leaving 7 bases between the germline ends. DNA for the CDR3: TGCAGTGCCTACGGAAATGAGCAGTTCTTC. Amino acids: CSAYGNEQFF.

The rearrangement joins TRBV29-1 to TRBJ2-7; the match to TRBD2 covers 7 bases. Germline lookup yields CDR1 SQVTM and CDR2 ANQGSEA. The CDR3 runs to 13 residues. V dropped 8 bases and J dropped 4; count of bases not matched to a gene: 11. CDR3 DNA: TGCAGCATCTTACTAGCGTCTGCTTACGAGCAGTACTTC. This codes for CSILLASAYEQYF.

This clonotype was recorded a few times. The chain uses TRBV6-2 or TRBV6-3 and TRBJ2-3, with TRBD2 matching 13 bases. The CDR3 loop spans 17 amino acids. Germline CDR1 MNHEY, CDR2 SVGEGT. V trimming: 2 bases; J trimming: 8 bases; junction bases outside the gene matches: 10. DNA of the CDR3: TGTGCCAGCAGTTACGCCAAACTAGCGGGAGGGCCGGGTACGCAGTATTTT. Protein product: CASSYAKLAGGPGTQYF.